This T cell receptor (beta chain) is from a study of T cell responses to AZD1222 COVID-19 vaccine. Study results and limitations: Regions left unmutated in variants are reportedly the target of nearly half of spike-specific TCRs. Mapped onto spike, vaccine-associated CD4 TCRs spanned it and were dominant at 160-218 and 743-854. There were mostly white British donors and more females than males, and clonal diversity was possibly underestimated. Just a handful of AZD1222 recipients tested seropositive at baseline.

Unmatched junction bases numbered 2, after V lost 5 bases and J lost 2 bases. This CDR3 comprises 13 residues. Germline V gene lookup returns CDR1 GTSNPN and CDR2 SVGIG (reference sequence). This clone was seen just once. The antigen is undetermined. Data came from immunoSEQ multiplex PCR; TCRdb stores just in-frame clones and leaves some out. The sample yields fewer than 250,000 clones, approximately 94% seen once. The V gene is TRBV30, the J gene TRBJ1-5, with 8 nucleotides matching TRBD1. The sample here was peripheral blood, taken on day 0 of MenACWY control vaccination. The TCR comes from an adult in good health. As DNA, the CDR3 is TGTGCCTGGGGACAGGGAGGCAATCAGCCCCAGCATTTT. This translates into CAWGQGGNQPQHF. Complete variable domain (other parts from reference TRBV30 and TRBJ1-5): SQTIHQWPATLVQPVGSPLSLECTVEGTSNPNLYWYRQAAGRGLQLLFYSVGIGQISSEVPQNLSASRPQDRQFILSSKKLLLSDSGFYLCAWGQGGNQPQHFGDGTRLSIL.